Sequencing of this T cell receptor (beta chain) was carried out in a study of shared clonotypes between healthy human individuals. Source study methods: Junction-only sequences produced by ImmunoSEQ had no quality scores, so filtering differed. Profiled with immunoSEQ multiplex PCR; TCRdb holds only in-frame clones, not every one. That table gives V, J and clone size, and the DNA gave D and trimming. The sample holds about 2,200,000 clones, just over 90% seen once. Terminally differentiated effector memory CD45RA+ cells were left out of the naive CD8 fraction, which was CD45RO-negative and positively selected for CCR7. Per germline, CDR1 SEHNR and CDR2 FQNEAQ (reference sequence). V was shortened by 5 bases and J by 5 bases, with 10 bases between the two germline ends. The CDR3 length is 12 residues.

The TCR sequence derives from a man between 18 and 35 years old in good health. Some clones in this sample may be carry-over from other donors' samples. The chain couples TRBV7-9 to TRBJ2-7; D perhaps matches TRBD1 (5 bases). Source material: naive CD8+ T cells from PBMCs. In DNA form, the CDR3 reads TGTGCCAGCAGCATGACAGTCCACGAGCAGTACTTC. Amino acid sequence: CASSMTVHEQYF.